The clone carrying this T cell receptor beta chain was detected many times. Between the trimmed V and J ends, which lost 5 bases and 3 bases, there was a span of 11 bases. Germline assignment: CDR1 GTSNPN and CDR2 SVGIG (reference sequence). The CDR3 covers 13 residues. The data were obtained in a study of T cells in Graves' hyperthyroidism and ophthalmopathy. TCR beta CDR3 region amplification was performed from RNA transcripts. First-round RT-PCR targeting the TCR CDR3 was performed with the HTBI primer set. TCRdb itself ran the multiplex PCR reads through MiXCR, one entry per CDR3 protein. The data show under 800,000 distinct CDR3 sequences, 11% to 15% seen once.

The sequenced material came from blood. This chain connects TRBV30 to TRBJ2-1; TRBD2 might be the D (6 bases). This sequence was found in a woman in her late teens or twenties with Graves' hyperthyroidism. The CDR3 is CAWEGTYYNEQFF. In nucleotides, the CDR3 is TGTGCCTGGGAGGGGACTTACTACAATGAGCAGTTCTTC.